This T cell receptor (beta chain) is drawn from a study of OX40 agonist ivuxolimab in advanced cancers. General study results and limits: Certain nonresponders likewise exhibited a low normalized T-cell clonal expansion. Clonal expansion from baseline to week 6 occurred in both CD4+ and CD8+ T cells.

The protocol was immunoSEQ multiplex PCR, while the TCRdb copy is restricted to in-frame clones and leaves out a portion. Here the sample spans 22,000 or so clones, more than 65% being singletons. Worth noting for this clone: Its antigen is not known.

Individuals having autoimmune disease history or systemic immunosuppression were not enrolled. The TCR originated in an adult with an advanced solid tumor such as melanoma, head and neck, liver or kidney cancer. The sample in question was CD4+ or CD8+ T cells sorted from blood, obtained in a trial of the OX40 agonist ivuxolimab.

The CDR3 region has the DNA TGTGCCAGCAGCCCTCTCCGAGGGGCGGGTAATTCACCCCTCCACTTT. This sequence encodes CASSPLRGAGNSPLHF. This chain connects TRBV7-9 to TRBJ1-6, with D perhaps TRBD1 (5 bases). Germline V gene lookup returns CDR1 SEHNR and CDR2 FQNEAQ (reference sequence). The CDR3 runs to 16 residues. V shed 5 bases and J shed 6 bases, with 17 bases lying between them.